What follows are 29 T cell receptor beta chains derived from one specimen sequenced in a study of control samples from healthy donors and cancer patients. Assay used: immunoSEQ multiplex PCR; TCRdb lists only in-frame clones, some missing. The profile shows 70,000 to 80,000 clones, about 88% of them singletons. The sequenced material came from blood. These TCRs come from a woman between 50 and 59 years old in good health.

This clone was detected a few times. This chain uses TRBV9 with TRBJ2-5; the match to TRBD2 covers 16 bases. The length of the CDR3 is 20 residues. Germline-derived CDR1 and CDR2 are SGDLS and YYNGEE. Trimming took 1 base from V and 3 from J; bases not matched to a gene: 12. Written as DNA, the CDR3 is TGTGCCAGCAGCGTAACACCGGGACTAGCGGGAGGGCCGCGGGAAGAGACCCAGTACTTC. This gives the protein CASSVTPGLAGGPREETQYF.

This chain connects TRBV7-8 to TRBJ1-1; D uncertain. The CDR3 is 16 amino acids. V shed 4 bases and J shed 1 base, with 16 bases lying between them. Germline values: CDR1 SGHVS, CDR2 FQNEAQ. The CDR3, as DNA: TGTGCCAGCAGCTCCAAGGTCAGCCAGGCGAACACTGAAGCTTTCTTT. Its protein is CASSSKVSQANTEAFF.

This clone has only a few counts. The CDR3 DNA follows: TGTGCCAGCAGCTTAGCGACAGGGTGGGGAGAGACCCAGTACTTC. Amino acids: CASSLATGWGETQYF. V gene TRBV7-2 combines with J gene TRBJ2-5; 7 bases are shared with TRBD1. CDR3 length: 15 residues. J lost 4 bases, V lost 0 bases, and 5 bases had no gene match. From germline, CDR1 is SGHTA and CDR2 FQGNSA.

The chain carries TRBV7-3 and TRBJ2-1, with D possibly being TRBD1 or TRBD2 (5 bases each). Germline assignment: CDR1 SGHTA and CDR2 FQGTGA. The CDR3 is 15 residues long. The V gene lost 3 bases and the J gene lost 5 bases, with 14 bases spanning the gap. The CDR3 DNA reads as TGTGCCAGCAGCTTTAGGGGTGGGAGCAACAATGAGCAGTTCTTC. It codes for CASSFRGGSNNEQFF. The whole variable domain, filled in from reference TRBV7-3 and TRBJ2-1, reads GAGVSQTPSNKVTEKGKYVELRCDPISGHTALYWYRQSLGQGPEFLIYFQGTGAADDSGLPNDRFFAVRPEGSVSTLKIQRTERGDSAVYLCASSFRGGSNNEQFFGPGTRLTVL.

This rearrangement joins TRBV5-1 to TRBJ2-2; 11 nucleotides agree with TRBD2. This CDR3 is 16 amino acids long. V gave up 5 bases and J gave up 4 bases; unmatched junction bases: 7. Per the germline V gene, CDR1 is SGHRS and CDR2 is YFSETQ. The CDR3 sequence is CASRRTSGRSTGELFF. The CDR3 DNA reads TGCGCCAGCAGGCGGACTAGCGGGCGCTCCACCGGGGAGCTGTTTTTT.

This chain uses TRBV5-4 with TRBJ1-1, with D hard to call. V was clipped by 0 bases and J by 5 bases, with 14 bases between them. Looked up from germline, CDR1 is SGHNT and CDR2 is YYREEE (reference sequence). This CDR3 spans 15 amino acids. The CDR3: CASSLEQGWLTEAFF. In DNA form, the CDR3 reads TGTGCCAGCAGCTTGGAGCAAGGGTGGTTGACTGAAGCTTTCTTT.

The chain employs TRBV6-1 and TRBJ1-4; D is ambiguous. The CDR3 has 14 amino acids. Germline V CDR1 and CDR2: MNHNS, SASEGT. Trimming took 1 base from V and 10 from J, leaving 13 bases between them. This chain's CDR3 is CASSEGTERGKLFF. As DNA, the CDR3 is TGTGCCAGCAGTGAAGGCACAGAACGTGGAAAACTGTTTTTT.

The rearrangement joins TRBV5-1 to TRBJ2-5; 10 bases are a match to TRBD1. The V gene's germline CDR1 is SGHRS and CDR2 YFSETQ. This CDR3 region has 14 residues. V lost 4 bases to trimming and J lost 4 bases; unmatched junction nucleotides: 4. The CDR3 DNA is TGCGCCAGCAGCGGGACAGGGGATGGAGAGACCCAGTACTTC. It yields the protein CASSGTGDGETQYF.

This clone showed up just a few times. The chain uses TRBV28 and TRBJ2-7; tentative D call: TRBD2 (5 bases). V lost 6 bases, J lost 3 bases, and 9 bases lay in between. Germline-derived CDR1 and CDR2 are MDHEN and SYDVKM. This CDR3 is 12 amino acids long. The CDR3 reads CASRLGSYEQYF. Written as DNA, the CDR3 is TGTGCCAGCAGACTAGGAAGCTACGAGCAGTACTTC.

V and J are TRBV20-1 and TRBJ2-3, with unresolved D. This CDR3 region has 11 residues. Germline V gene data show CDR1 as DFQATT and CDR2 as SNEGSKA (reference sequence). Deletions cut 5 bases from V and 5 bases from J, with 8 bases between. The CDR3 nucleotides are TGCAGTGCTGGCCGCGGAGATACGCAGTATTTT. Its protein is CSAGRGDTQYF.

The genes are TRBV2 and TRBJ1-1; D call uncertain. CDR1 SNHLY and CDR2 FYNNEI come from the germline V gene. The CDR3 is 13 amino acids. The V end was cut by 2 bases, the J end by 1 base, with 5 bases between. The CDR3 sequence: CASSEQANTEAFF. The CDR3 coding sequence is TGTGCCAGCAGTGAACAGGCGAACACTGAAGCTTTCTTT.

The rearrangement joins TRBV4-1 to TRBJ2-6; D is unresolved. Per germline, CDR1 MGHRA and CDR2 YSYEKL. CDR3 length: 19 amino acids. V gave up 4 bases and J gave up 0 bases, with 19 bases separating them. As DNA, the CDR3 is TGCGCCAGCAGCCCCCCGCCGGCCCAGGTCGACTCTGGGGCCAACGTCCTGACTTTC. Protein sequence: CASSPPPAQVDSGANVLTF.

The genes are TRBV2 and TRBJ1-1; D gene unclear. The CDR3 extends over 13 amino acids. V was clipped by 6 bases and J by 0 bases, with 8 bases between them. Germline CDR1 is SNHLY and CDR2 is FYNNEI. The CDR3 region has the DNA TGTGCCAGCAGAAGAACCGTGAACACTGAAGCTTTCTTT. Translated, it gives CASRRTVNTEAFF.

This chain uses TRBV7-9 with TRBJ1-1; D remains ambiguous. The germline V gene encodes CDR1 SEHNR and CDR2 FQNEAQ (reference sequence). V was shortened by 1 base and J by 11 bases, with 5 bases between the two germline ends. This CDR3 has 10 residues. The CDR3 DNA is TGTGCCAGCAGCTTAGTGGGGGCTTTCTTT. This encodes CASSLVGAFF. Combining the CDR3 with reference TRBV7-9 and TRBJ1-1 gives the whole variable domain DTGVSQNPRHKITKRGQNVTFRCDPISEHNRLYWYRQTLGQGPEFLTYFQNEAQLEKSRLLSDRFSAERPKGSFSTLEIQRTEQGDSAMYLCASSLVGAFFGQGTRLTVV.

V gene TRBV5-4 combines with J gene TRBJ1-2, with 8 bases identical to TRBD1. Germline V lookup: CDR1 SGHNT, CDR2 YYREEE (reference sequence). CDR3 length equals 16 residues. V gave up 0 bases and J gave up 4 bases; unmatched junction bases: 8. CDR3 nucleotide sequence: TGTGCCAGCAGCTTGGGCACGGACAGGGCCCTCTATGGCTACACCTTC. This encodes CASSLGTDRALYGYTF.

The chain joins TRBV27 to TRBJ1-6; D gene unclear. Germline V gene sequence: CDR1 MNHEY, CDR2 SMNVEV (reference sequence). The CDR3 length is 15 residues. The germline V and J ends were trimmed by 4 bases and 1 base, with 8 bases remaining between them. CDR3 loop: CASSWKGSYNSPLHF. DNA for the CDR3: TGTGCCAGCAGTTGGAAGGGTTCCTATAATTCACCCCTCCACTTT.

The chain has TRBV6-5 and TRBJ2-7; 8 bases match TRBD1. Trimming removed 2 bases from V and 2 bases from J; junction bases left unmatched: 5. Germline CDR1 is MNHEY and CDR2 is SVGAGI. The CDR3 runs to 15 residues. CDR3 residues: CASSYTRTGPYEQYF. The CDR3, as DNA: TGTGCCAGCAGTTACACACGGACAGGGCCCTACGAGCAGTACTTC.

CDR3 coding DNA: TGTGCCAGCAGCTTAGATTATCGGGGGAGCTATGGCTACACCTTC. Protein sequence: CASSLDYRGSYGYTF. The rearrangement uses TRBV7-2 and TRBJ1-2; the D gene is possibly TRBD1 (5 bases). The germline gives CDR1 SGHTA, CDR2 FQGNSA. The CDR3 sequence is 15 residues long. V gave up 1 base and J gave up 4 bases, with 13 bases separating them.

Concerning this clone: A junction end diverges from the germline sequence, so it may reflect a read error. The rearrangement links TRBV6-1 to TRBJ1-6, with no clear D. CDR3 length equals 14 residues. Germline lookup yields CDR1 MNHNS and CDR2 SASEGT. CDR3 in DNA: TGTGCCAGCAGTAAAGCCTTCCTTGATTCACCCCTCCACTTT. Translating it yields CASSKAFLDSPLHF.

The chain combines TRBV6-5 with TRBJ2-3, with TRBD2 matching 10 bases. The CDR3 is 13 amino acids. Unmatched junction bases numbered 4, after V lost 10 bases and J lost 3 bases. Germline-derived CDR1 and CDR2 are MNHEY and SVGAGI. Written as DNA, the CDR3 is TGTGCCAATCTAGCGGGAGAAACAGATACGCAGTATTTT. Amino acids: CANLAGETDTQYF.

The chain combines TRBV30 with TRBJ2-7, with D perhaps TRBD1 (7 bases). This CDR3 spans 13 amino acids. Trimming stripped 2 bases from V and 6 bases from J, with 14 bases between. Germline V lookup: CDR1 GTSNPN, CDR2 SVGIG (reference sequence). CDR3 DNA: TGTGCCTGGAGTTCCAGGGGGGTGAGCGAGCAGTACTTC. This sequence encodes CAWSSRGVSEQYF. The variable domain in full, with the rest retrieved from reference TRBV30 and TRBJ2-7, is SQTIHQWPATLVQPVGSPLSLECTVEGTSNPNLYWYRQAAGRGLQLLFYSVGIGQISSEVPQNLSASRPQDRQFILSSKKLLLSDSGFYLCAWSSRGVSEQYFGPGTRLTVT.

This clone was counted once. The chain combines TRBV1 with TRBJ2-5; the table gives TRBD2 as D, unverified against the DNA. TRBV1 is an annotated pseudogene. The CDR3 has 17 amino acids. CDR3: CTSSQDVSGEHQETQYF. DNA of the CDR3: TGCACCAGCAGCCAAGATGTTAGCGGGGAGCACCAAGAGACCCAGTACTTC.

The CDR3 sequence: CASTLGGGSNYGYTF. The CDR3 nucleotides are TGTGCCAGCACTCTGGGGGGCGGTTCTAACTATGGCTACACCTTC. The V and J genes are TRBV6-5 and TRBJ1-2; D possibly corresponds to TRBD1 (6 bases). With 7 bases removed from V and 0 bases from J, the gap between germline ends came to 15 bases. The CDR3 has 15 amino acids. Germline lookup yields CDR1 MNHEY and CDR2 SVGAGI.

V and J are TRBV19 and TRBJ2-2; 11 bases align to TRBD2. The CDR3 contains 17 residues. V was clipped by 7 bases and J by 6 bases; unmatched bases: 13. Germline values: CDR1 LNHDA, CDR2 SQIVND (reference sequence). For the CDR3, the DNA is TGTGCCAGTACCCCCGAGGGACTAGCGGCTGGGGCCGGGGAGCTGTTTTTT. Translating it yields CASTPEGLAAGAGELFF. Filled out from reference TRBV19 and TRBJ2-2, the complete variable domain reads DGGITQSPKYLFRKEGQNVTLSCEQNLNHDAMYWYRQDPGQGLRLIYYSQIVNDFQKGDIAEGYSVSREKKESFPLTVTSAQKNPTAFYLCASTPEGLAAGAGELFFGEGSRLTVL.

The chain couples TRBV11-2 to TRBJ1-1; 8 nucleotides agree with TRBD1. Unmatched junction bases numbered 6, after V lost 5 bases and J lost 1 base. From germline, CDR1 is SGHAT and CDR2 FQNNGV. The CDR3 sequence is 15 residues long. The CDR3 is CASSPRTGQNTEAFF. The CDR3 DNA reads as TGTGCCAGCAGCCCCAGGACAGGGCAGAACACTGAAGCTTTCTTT.

V is TRBV5-1 and J is TRBJ2-5; 10 nucleotides agree with TRBD2. The CDR3 spans 16 residues. The germline gives CDR1 SGHRS, CDR2 YFSETQ. Unmatched junction bases numbered 6, after V lost 0 bases and J lost 4 bases. This CDR3 is CASSLGSGLASETQYF. CDR3 DNA sequence: TGCGCCAGCAGCTTGGGGTCGGGACTAGCGTCAGAGACCCAGTACTTC.

The chain couples TRBV27 to TRBJ1-3; D is unclear. Germline loops: CDR1 MNHEY, CDR2 SMNVEV (reference sequence). The CDR3 has 15 residues. Trimming cost V 0 bases and J 3 bases, with 9 bases left between them. For the CDR3, the DNA is TGTGCCAGCAGTTTATCACAGACGGTTGGAAACACCATATATTTT. It translates to CASSLSQTVGNTIYF.

V and J are TRBV2 and TRBJ1-4; TRBD1 aligns across 9 bases. V shed 5 bases, J shed 4 bases, and the junction held 5 bases outside the gene matches. The CDR3 length is 15 residues. CDR1 SNHLY and CDR2 FYNNEI come from the germline V gene. CDR3 sequence (DNA): TGTGCCAGCAGTCTACAGGGGGCCTTTAATGAAAAACTGTTTTTT. Protein sequence: CASSLQGAFNEKLFF.

The V call is TRBV7-2, the J call TRBJ1-2; unclear D gene. The CDR3 is 13 amino acids. Germline-derived CDR1 and CDR2 are SGHTA and FQGNSA. Between the trimmed V and J ends, which lost 1 base and 5 bases, there was a span of 8 bases. CDR3 protein: CASSLVVGYGYTF. In DNA form, the CDR3 reads TGTGCCAGCAGCTTAGTTGTGGGGTATGGCTACACCTTC. Supplemented by reference TRBV7-2 and TRBJ1-2, the full variable domain reads GAGVSQSPSNKVTEKGKDVELRCDPISGHTALYWYRQSLGQGLEFLIYFQGNSAPDKSGLPSDRFSAERTGGSVSTLTIQRTQQEDSAVYLCASSLVVGYGYTFGSGTRLTVV.